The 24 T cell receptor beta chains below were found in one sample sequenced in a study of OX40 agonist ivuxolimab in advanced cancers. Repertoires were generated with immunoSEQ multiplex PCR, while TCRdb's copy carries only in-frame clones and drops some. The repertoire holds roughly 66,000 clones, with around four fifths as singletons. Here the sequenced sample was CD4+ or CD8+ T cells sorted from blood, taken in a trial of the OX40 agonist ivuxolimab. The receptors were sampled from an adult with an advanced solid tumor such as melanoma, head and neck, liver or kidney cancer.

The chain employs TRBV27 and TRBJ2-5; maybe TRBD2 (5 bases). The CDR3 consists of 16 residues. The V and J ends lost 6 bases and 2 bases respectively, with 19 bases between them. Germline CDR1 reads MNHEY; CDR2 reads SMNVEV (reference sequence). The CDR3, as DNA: TGTGCCAGCAGAGTTAGGGCTGCGGGCCTACAAGAGACCCAGTACTTC. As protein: CASRVRAAGLQETQYF.

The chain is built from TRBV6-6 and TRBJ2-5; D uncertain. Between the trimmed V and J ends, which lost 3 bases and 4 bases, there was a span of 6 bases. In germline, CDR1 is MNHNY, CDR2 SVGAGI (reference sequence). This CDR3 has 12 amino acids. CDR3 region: CASSYRAETQYF. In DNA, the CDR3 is TGTGCCAGCAGTTATCGAGCAGAGACCCAGTACTTC.

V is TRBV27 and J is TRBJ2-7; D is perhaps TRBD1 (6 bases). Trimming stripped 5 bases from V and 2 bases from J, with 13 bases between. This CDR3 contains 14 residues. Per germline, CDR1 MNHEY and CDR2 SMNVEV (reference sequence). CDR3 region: CASSPGTQPYEQYF. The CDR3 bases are TGTGCCAGCAGTCCCGGGACACAACCCTACGAGCAGTACTTC.

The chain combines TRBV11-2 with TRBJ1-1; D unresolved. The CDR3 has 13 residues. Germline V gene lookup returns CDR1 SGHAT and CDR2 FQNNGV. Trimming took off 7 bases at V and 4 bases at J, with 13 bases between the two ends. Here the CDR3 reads CASISGRTTEAFF. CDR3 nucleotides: TGTGCCAGCATCTCGGGGAGGACCACTGAAGCTTTCTTT.

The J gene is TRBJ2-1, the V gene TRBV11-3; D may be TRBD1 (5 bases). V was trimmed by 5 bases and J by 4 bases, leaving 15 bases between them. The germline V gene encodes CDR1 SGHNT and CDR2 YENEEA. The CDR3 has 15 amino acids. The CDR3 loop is CASSHRIDRYNEQFF. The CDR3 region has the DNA TGTGCCAGCAGCCACCGGATCGACAGATACAATGAGCAGTTCTTC.

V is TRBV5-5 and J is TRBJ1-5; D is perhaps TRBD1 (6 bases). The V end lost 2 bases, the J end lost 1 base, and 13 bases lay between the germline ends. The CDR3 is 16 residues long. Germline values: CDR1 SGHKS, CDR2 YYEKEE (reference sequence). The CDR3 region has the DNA TGTGCCAGCAGCTTTGGTGTCAGGGGAAGCAATCAGCCCCAGCATTTT. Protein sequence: CASSFGVRGSNQPQHF.

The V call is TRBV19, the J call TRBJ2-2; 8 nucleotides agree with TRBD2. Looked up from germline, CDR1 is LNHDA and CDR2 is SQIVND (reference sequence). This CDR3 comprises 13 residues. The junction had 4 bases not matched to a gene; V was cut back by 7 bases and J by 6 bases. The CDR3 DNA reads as TGTGCCAGTACCACGGGAGGGGCCGGGGAGCTGTTTTTT. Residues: CASTTGGAGELFF.

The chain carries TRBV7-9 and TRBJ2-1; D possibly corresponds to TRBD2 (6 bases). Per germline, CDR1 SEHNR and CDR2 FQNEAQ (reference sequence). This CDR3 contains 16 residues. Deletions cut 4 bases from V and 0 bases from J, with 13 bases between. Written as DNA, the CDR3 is TGTGCCAGCAGCTCCTGGGCCGGGAGCTCCTACAATGAGCAGTTCTTC. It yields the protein CASSSWAGSSYNEQFF.

This CDR3 reads CASSLMSRLAGANEQYF. In DNA, the CDR3 is TGTGCCAGCAGCTTAATGTCGCGGCTAGCGGGAGCTAACGAGCAGTACTTC. The J gene is TRBJ2-7, the V gene TRBV7-3; 10 positions agree with TRBD2. There are 17 residues in the CDR3. Germline assignment: CDR1 SGHTA and CDR2 FQGTGA. J lost 5 bases, V lost 1 base, and 11 bases had no gene match.

CDR3: CASMGRVNTEAFF. As DNA, the CDR3 is TGTGCCAGTATGGGCAGGGTGAACACTGAAGCTTTCTTT. This chain connects TRBV19 to TRBJ1-1; possible D gene TRBD1, 5 bases. In germline, CDR1 is LNHDA, CDR2 SQIVND (reference sequence). The CDR3 extends over 13 amino acids. V was shortened by 7 bases and J by 0 bases, with 9 bases between the two germline ends.

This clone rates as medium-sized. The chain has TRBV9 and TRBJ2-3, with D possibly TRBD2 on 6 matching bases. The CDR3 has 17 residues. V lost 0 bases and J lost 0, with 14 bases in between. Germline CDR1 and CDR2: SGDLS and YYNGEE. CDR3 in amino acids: CASSVVGGARSTDTQYF. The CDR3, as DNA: TGTGCCAGCAGCGTAGTCGGCGGGGCTAGAAGCACAGATACGCAGTATTTT.

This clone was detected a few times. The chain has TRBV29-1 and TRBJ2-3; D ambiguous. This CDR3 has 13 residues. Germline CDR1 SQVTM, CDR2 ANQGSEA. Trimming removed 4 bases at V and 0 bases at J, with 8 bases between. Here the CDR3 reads CSVALTSTDTQYF. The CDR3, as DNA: TGCAGCGTTGCCCTTACTAGCACAGATACGCAGTATTTT.

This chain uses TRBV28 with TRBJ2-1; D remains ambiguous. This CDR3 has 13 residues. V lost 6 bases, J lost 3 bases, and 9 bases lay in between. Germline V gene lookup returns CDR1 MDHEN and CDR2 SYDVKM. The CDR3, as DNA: TGTGCCAGCAGCCGTACATTCTACAATGAGCAGTTCTTC. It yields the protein CASSRTFYNEQFF.

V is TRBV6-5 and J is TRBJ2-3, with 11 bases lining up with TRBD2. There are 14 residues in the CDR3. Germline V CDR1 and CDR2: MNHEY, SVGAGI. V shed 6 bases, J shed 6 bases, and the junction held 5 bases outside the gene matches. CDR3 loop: CASSRSGRDDTQYF. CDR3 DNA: TGTGCCAGCAGCCGTAGCGGGAGGGACGATACGCAGTATTTT.

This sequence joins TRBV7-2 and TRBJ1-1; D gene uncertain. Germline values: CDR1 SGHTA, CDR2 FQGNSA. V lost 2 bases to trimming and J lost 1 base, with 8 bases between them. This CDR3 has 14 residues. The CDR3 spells CASSLRSGNTEAFF. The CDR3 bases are TGTGCCAGCAGCTTACGGAGCGGGAACACTGAAGCTTTCTTT.

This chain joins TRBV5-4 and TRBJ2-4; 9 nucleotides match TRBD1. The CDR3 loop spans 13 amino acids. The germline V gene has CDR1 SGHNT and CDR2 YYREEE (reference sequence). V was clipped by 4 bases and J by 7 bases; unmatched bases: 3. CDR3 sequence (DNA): TGTGCCAGCAGCGCGGGACAGGGCAACATTCAGTACTTC. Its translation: CASSAGQGNIQYF.

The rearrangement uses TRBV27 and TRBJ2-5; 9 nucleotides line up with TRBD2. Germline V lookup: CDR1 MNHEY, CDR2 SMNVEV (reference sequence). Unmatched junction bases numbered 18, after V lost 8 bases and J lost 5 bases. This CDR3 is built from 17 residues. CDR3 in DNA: TGTGCCAGCTCGTTCGCAAGACCTAGCGGGATCGCGGAGACCCAGTACTTC. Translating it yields CASSFARPSGIAETQYF.

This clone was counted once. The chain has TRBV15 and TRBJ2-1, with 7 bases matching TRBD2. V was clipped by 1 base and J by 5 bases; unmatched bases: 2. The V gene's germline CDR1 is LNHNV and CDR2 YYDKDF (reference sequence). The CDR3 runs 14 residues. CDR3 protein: CATSRASGHNEQFF. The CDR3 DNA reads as TGTGCCACCAGCAGAGCTAGCGGACACAATGAGCAGTTCTTC.

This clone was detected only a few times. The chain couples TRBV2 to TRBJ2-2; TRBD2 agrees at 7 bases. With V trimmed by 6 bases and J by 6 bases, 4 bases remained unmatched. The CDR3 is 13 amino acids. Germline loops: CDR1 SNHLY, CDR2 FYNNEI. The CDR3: CASRALASGELFF. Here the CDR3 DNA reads TGTGCCAGCAGAGCACTAGCGTCCGGGGAGCTGTTTTTT.

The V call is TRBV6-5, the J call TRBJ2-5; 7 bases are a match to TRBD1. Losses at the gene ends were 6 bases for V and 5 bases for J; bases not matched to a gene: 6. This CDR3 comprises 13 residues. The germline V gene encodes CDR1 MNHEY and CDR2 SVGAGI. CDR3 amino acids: CASRATGLETQYF. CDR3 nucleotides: TGTGCCAGCAGAGCGACAGGGCTGGAGACCCAGTACTTC.

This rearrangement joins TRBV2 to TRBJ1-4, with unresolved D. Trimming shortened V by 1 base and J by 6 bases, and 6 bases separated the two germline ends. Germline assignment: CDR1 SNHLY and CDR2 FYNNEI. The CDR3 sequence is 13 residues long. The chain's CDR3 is CASSEGLDEKLFF. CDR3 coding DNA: TGTGCCAGCAGTGAAGGGTTAGATGAAAAACTGTTTTTT.

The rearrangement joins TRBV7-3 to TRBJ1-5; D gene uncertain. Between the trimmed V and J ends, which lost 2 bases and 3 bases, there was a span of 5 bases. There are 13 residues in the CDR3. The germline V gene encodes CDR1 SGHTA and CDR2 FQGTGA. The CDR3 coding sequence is TGTGCCAGCAGCTTAGGCCCCAATCAGCCCCAGCATTTT. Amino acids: CASSLGPNQPQHF.

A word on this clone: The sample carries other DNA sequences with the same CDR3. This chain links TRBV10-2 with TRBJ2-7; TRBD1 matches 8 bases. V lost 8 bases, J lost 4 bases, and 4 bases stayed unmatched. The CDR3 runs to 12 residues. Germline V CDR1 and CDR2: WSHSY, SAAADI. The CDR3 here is CASRTGRYEQYF. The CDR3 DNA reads TGCGCCAGCCGGACAGGGAGGTACGAGCAGTACTTC.

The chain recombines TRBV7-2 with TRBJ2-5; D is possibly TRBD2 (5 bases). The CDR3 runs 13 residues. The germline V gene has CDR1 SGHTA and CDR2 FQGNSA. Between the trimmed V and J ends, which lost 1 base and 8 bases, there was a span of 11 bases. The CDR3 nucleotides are TGTGCCAGCAGCTTAGACGCCTCGGGAACCCAGTACTTC. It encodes CASSLDASGTQYF. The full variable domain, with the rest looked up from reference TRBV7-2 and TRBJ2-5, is GAGVSQSPSNKVTEKGKDVELRCDPISGHTALYWYRQSLGQGLEFLIYFQGNSAPDKSGLPSDRFSAERTGGSVSTLTIQRTQQEDSAVYLCASSLDASGTQYFGPGTRLLVL.